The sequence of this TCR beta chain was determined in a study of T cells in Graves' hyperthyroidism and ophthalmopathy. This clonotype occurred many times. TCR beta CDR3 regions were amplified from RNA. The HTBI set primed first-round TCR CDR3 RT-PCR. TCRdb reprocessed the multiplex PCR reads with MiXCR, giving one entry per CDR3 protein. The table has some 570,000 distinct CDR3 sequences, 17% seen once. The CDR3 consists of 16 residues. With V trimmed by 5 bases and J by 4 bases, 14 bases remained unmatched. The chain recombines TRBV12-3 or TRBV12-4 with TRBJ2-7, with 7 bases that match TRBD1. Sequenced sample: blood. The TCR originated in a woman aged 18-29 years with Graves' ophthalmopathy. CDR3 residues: CASSIVMGQSKYEQYF. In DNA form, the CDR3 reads TGTGCCAGCAGTATAGTCATGGGACAGAGCAAATACGAGCAGTACTTC.